Described below is a single TCR beta chain sequence and its context. The V end lost 8 bases, the J end lost 2 bases, and 7 bases lay between the germline ends. CDR1 is MNHNY and CDR2 is SVGAGI in the germline V gene (reference sequence). The CDR3 is 11 amino acids. These data belong to a study of blood T cell repertoires in COVID-19. Across the whole study: The study drew acute and convalescent COVID-19 samples from the United States, Italy and Spain. Nucleic acid was either cDNA or gDNA, and it came from T cells, B-cell-depleted T cells, or PBMCs.

In the original analysis: By means of reference gene primer amplification, nucleated cell counts were estimated. Produced via immunoSEQ multiplex PCR; TCRdb's table is partial and in-frame only. V and J calls and clone size are copied from that table; D and trimming were computed from the DNA. The table has over 200,000 clones, around 75% seen once. This clonotype was obtained from a human donor in a cohort sampled during active COVID-19. Sequencing was performed on peripheral blood. V is TRBV6-6 and J is TRBJ2-7; no reliable D call. This CDR3 reads CASGLAYEQYF. In DNA form, the CDR3 reads TGTGCCAGCGGCCTAGCCTACGAGCAGTACTTC.